This TCR beta chain was identified during a study of blood T cell repertoires in COVID-19. Study-level background: Sources were T cells, B-cell-depleted T cells, or PBMCs; the material itself was cDNA or gDNA.

Germline V gene sequence: CDR1 MNHEY, CDR2 SVGEGT. CDR3 length: 14 amino acids. Trimming took 5 bases from V and 2 from J, leaving 12 bases between them. Per the original methods: Reference gene primer amplification yielded estimated nucleated cell counts. The table came from immunoSEQ multiplex PCR; TCRdb's copy has only in-frame clones and leaves some out. V and J calls and clone size are given by that table; D and trimming were obtained from the DNA. The table shows 150,000 to 200,000 clones, with approximately 82% occurring only once. This clone was recorded a few times. Two negative PCRs, clearance, or symptom resolution were required of recovered Cohort 3 donors.

Material for sequencing was PBMCs or T cells enriched from blood (not recorded which). The V call is TRBV6-2 or TRBV6-3, the J call TRBJ1-1; the D is unclear. The clonotype was recovered from a woman aged 45-65 years who had recovered from COVID-19. The CDR3 spells CASSPQTDNTEAFF. The CDR3 DNA reads TGTGCCAGCAGTCCCCAAACAGACAACACTGAAGCTTTCTTT.